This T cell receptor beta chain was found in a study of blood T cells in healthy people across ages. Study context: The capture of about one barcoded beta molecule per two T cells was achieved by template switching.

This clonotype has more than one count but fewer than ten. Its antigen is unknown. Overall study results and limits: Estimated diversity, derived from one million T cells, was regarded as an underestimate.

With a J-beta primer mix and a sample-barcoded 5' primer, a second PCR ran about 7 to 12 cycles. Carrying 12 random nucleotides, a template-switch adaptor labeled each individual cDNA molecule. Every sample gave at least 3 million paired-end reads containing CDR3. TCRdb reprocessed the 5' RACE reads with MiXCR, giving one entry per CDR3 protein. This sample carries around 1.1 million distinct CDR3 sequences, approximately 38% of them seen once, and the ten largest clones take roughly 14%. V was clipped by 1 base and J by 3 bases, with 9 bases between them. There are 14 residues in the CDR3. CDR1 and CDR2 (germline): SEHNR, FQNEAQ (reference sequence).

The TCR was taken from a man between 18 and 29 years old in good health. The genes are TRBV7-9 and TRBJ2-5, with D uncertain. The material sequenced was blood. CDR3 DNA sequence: TGTGCCAGCAGCTTAGTGACATTGGAAGAGACCCAGTACTTC. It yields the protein CASSLVTLEETQYF.